This entry describes one T cell receptor beta chain. Its matching antigen is unknown. This sample was included in a study of human T cells and chemical hapten exposure. Study at large: Minor pooled library volume differences mainly drove per-sample TCR yield variation.

Stated time point: patch test 2, 6 weeks after DPC sensitization. Treatment specified: therapeutic diphenylcyclopropenone sensitization with weekly scalp DPC. Alopecia patients deemed DPC-suitable, aged 18 to 70, excluding pregnancy. Germline trimming cut 3 bases from V and 1 base from J; bases unmatched to any gene: 8. The CDR3 has 18 amino acids. Germline V gene lookup returns CDR1 SEHNR and CDR2 FQNEAQ (reference sequence). For the library, individual cDNA molecules each received unique molecular identifiers. TCRdb recomputed calls from the RACE reads with MiXCR, one row per CDR3 protein. This sample has tens of thousands of distinct CDR3 sequences; 7.5% to 10% occur once, and the top ten carry approximately 1.8%. Findings of the study overall: Controls had significantly fewer large CDR3 similarity clusters than were formed by expanded TCRs.

The sequence derives from a woman in her forties or fifties with alopecia areata. Some clones in this sample may be carry-over from other donors' samples. V is TRBV7-9 and J is TRBJ2-4, with 11 bases lining up with TRBD1. The sample was whole blood, taken in connection with sensitization to the hapten diphenylcyclopropenone (DPC). The CDR3 coding sequence is TGTGCCAGCAGCTTCGGGACAGGGGGTCCCCTCGCCAAAAACATTCAGTACTTC. Its protein is CASSFGTGGPLAKNIQYF.